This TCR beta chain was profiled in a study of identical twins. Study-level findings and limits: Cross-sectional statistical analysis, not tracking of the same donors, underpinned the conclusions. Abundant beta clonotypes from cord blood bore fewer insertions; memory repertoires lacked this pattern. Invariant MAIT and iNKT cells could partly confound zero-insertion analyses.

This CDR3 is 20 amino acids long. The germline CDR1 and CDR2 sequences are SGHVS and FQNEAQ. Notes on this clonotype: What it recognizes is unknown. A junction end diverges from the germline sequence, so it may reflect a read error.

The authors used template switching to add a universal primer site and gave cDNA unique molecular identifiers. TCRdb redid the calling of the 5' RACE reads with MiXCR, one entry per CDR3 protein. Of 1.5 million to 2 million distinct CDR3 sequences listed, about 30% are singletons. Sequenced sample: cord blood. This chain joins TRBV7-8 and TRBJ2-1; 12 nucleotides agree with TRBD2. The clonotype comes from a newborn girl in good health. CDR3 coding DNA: TGTGCCAGCAGCTTAGGCGTCGGGACTAGCGGGCCGAGCTCCTACGATGAGCAGTTCTTC. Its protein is CASSLGVGTSGPSSYDEQFF.